A selection of T cell receptor beta chains follows, all from one sample in a study of identical twins. TCRdb analysed the 5' RACE reads with MiXCR anew, one entry per CDR3 protein. The data hold 550,000 to 800,000 distinct CDR3 sequences, with roughly 7.1% observed a single time. These records were also assigned to another study, of yellow fever vaccine responses in identical twins.

The specimen sequenced was PBMCs. These receptors were collected from a woman aged 18-35 years in good health. Both conserved end residues are part of each CDR3. Each record gives: clone size, D gene, V gene, J gene, CDR3 DNA, CDR3 protein. D genes are given only for firm matches. Only some rows state a clone size, as once, few, many or a class for expanded clones.

many	.	TRBV4-1	TRBJ2-1	TGCGCCAGCAGCCAAGTGATTAGTACCTACAATGAGCAGTTCTTC	CASSQVISTYNEQFF
.	TRBD1	TRBV20-1	TRBJ1-3	TGCAGTGCTGGACAGGGAGGTAGAAACACCATATATTTT	CSAGQGGRNTIYF
many	TRBD1	TRBV29-1	TRBJ1-2	TGCAGCGTTGAAAGTCGGGACAGGGGGCAGAACTATGGCTACACCTTC	CSVESRDRGQNYGYTF
many	.	TRBV6-5	TRBJ2-3	TGTGCCAGCAGTTACAGTGGGAGCACAGATACGCAGTATTTT	CASSYSGSTDTQYF
few	TRBD1	TRBV24-1	TRBJ2-2	TGTGCCACCAGTGACCAGGGACAGGGGGCGAGTACCGGGGAGCTGTTTTTT	CATSDQGQGASTGELFF
.	TRBD1	TRBV12-3/TRBV12-4	TRBJ1-6	TGTGCCAGCAGACGCGGACAGGCTAATTCACCCCTCCACTTT	CASRRGQANSPLHF
few	.	TRBV6-6	TRBJ2-5	TGTGCCAGCAGTTACTCTCTGGAGACCCAGTACTTC	CASSYSLETQYF
.	TRBD2	TRBV3-1	TRBJ2-3	TGTGCCAGCAGCCAAGATTGGACTAGCGACCCCACAGATACGCAGTATTTT	CASSQDWTSDPTDTQYF
many	TRBD1	TRBV7-9	TRBJ2-7	TGTGCCAGCCAGGGGGACTACGAGCAGTACTTC	CASQGDYEQYF
many	TRBD1	TRBV5-1	TRBJ2-7	TGCGCCAGCAGCCGGGGACAGGTAAATCCCTACGAGCAGTACTTC	CASSRGQVNPYEQYF
few	.	TRBV12-5	TRBJ2-5	TGTGCTAGTGGTTTGGTACGAGGGACCCAGTACTTC	CASGLVRGTQYF
few	.	TRBV5-1	TRBJ1-1	TGCGCCAGCAGCTTGGCCAGGACGAACACTGAAGCTTTCTTT	CASSLARTNTEAFF
many	.	TRBV11-2	TRBJ1-1	TGTGCCAGCAGCTTAGCTGCACAGATGAACACTGAAGCTTTCTTT	CASSLAAQMNTEAFF
many	TRBD1	TRBV12-3/TRBV12-4	TRBJ1-1	TGTGCCAGCAGTCCGACAGGGGCCACTGAAGCTTTCTTT	CASSPTGATEAFF
many	.	TRBV15	TRBJ1-4	TGTGCCACCAGCACAACTAATGAAAAACTGTTTTTT	CATSTTNEKLFF
.	TRBD2	TRBV27	TRBJ2-3	TGTGCCAGCAGTCCTCTAGCGGGGGGGCAAGGAGATACGCAGTATTTT	CASSPLAGGQGDTQYF
.	.	TRBV28	TRBJ2-3	TGTGCCAGCCGAGAAGGGCAGGCCAGCACAGATACGCAGTATTTT	CASREGQASTDTQYF
many	TRBD2	TRBV5-1	TRBJ2-1	TGCGCCAGCAGCCGTTCTAGCGGGAACTCCTACAATGAGCAGTTCTTC	CASSRSSGNSYNEQFF
many	.	TRBV11-2	TRBJ1-1	TGTGCCAGCAGCTTCGTCCAAGACACTGAAGCTTTCTTT	CASSFVQDTEAFF
many	.	TRBV14	TRBJ1-1	TGTGCCAGCAGCCAAGTAGGGGTCCGGTGGGGGGAAGCTTTCTTT	CASSQVGVRWGEAFF
many	TRBD2	TRBV10-3	TRBJ2-7	TGTGCCATCAGTGAGACTACTAGCGGACACTACGAGCAGTACTTC	CAISETTSGHYEQYF
.	TRBD1	TRBV19	TRBJ1-1	TGTGCCAGTATACACAGGGGTACGGGTTTCTTT	CASIHRGTGFF
.	TRBD2	TRBV7-8	TRBJ2-3	TGTGCCAGCAGCTTAGTACGGGTCACTAGCGGGAGGCCGCGAGATACGCAGTATTTT	CASSLVRVTSGRPRDTQYF
few	TRBD1	TRBV6-1	TRBJ1-2	TGTGCCAGCAGACCAGGCCGGGACAGCAAGAACTATGGCTACACCTTC	CASRPGRDSKNYGYTF
.	.	TRBV11-3	TRBJ2-3	TGTGCCAGCAGCTTAGATAAGGCGGGGTCAACAGATACGCAGTATTTT	CASSLDKAGSTDTQYF
.	TRBD1	TRBV25-1	TRBJ1-2	TGTGCCAGCAGTGAGGACAGGGTAGTTTTGTCCGATGGCTACACCTTC	CASSEDRVVLSDGYTF
few	TRBD1	TRBV28	TRBJ1-1	TGTGCCAGCAGGAAAATGACAGGGCGCACTGAAGCTTTCTTT	CASRKMTGRTEAFF
few	.	TRBV5-7	TRBJ2-5	TGTGCCAGCAGCTGTAACACAGGGACCCAAGAGACCCAGTACTTC	CASSCNTGTQETQYF
few	.	TRBV10-3	TRBJ2-1	TGTGCCATCAGTGAGAGGACAGCGGACTACAATGAGCAGTTCTTC	CAISERTADYNEQFF
.	TRBD1	TRBV5-5	TRBJ1-1	TGTGCCAGCGGGGAAGACAGGGGTCGAACTGAAGCTTTCTTT	CASGEDRGRTEAFF
few	TRBD1	TRBV9	TRBJ2-3	TGTGCCAGCAACGAACAGGGGGCGAGCACAGATACGCAGTATTTT	CASNEQGASTDTQYF
.	.	TRBV10-1	TRBJ2-1	TGCGCCAGCTCGTCGGGTACGTTGGGCAATGAGCAGTTCTTC	CASSSGTLGNEQFF
.	TRBD2	TRBV12-3/TRBV12-4	TRBJ2-2	TGTGCCTGGGGACTAGCGGGAGCCACCGGGGAGCTGTTTTTT	CAWGLAGATGELFF
.	TRBD2	TRBV29-1	TRBJ2-7	TGCAGCGCCCTGGACCCAGGTATTAGCGGGAGATCTCGCGAGCAGTACTTC	CSALDPGISGRSREQYF
many	TRBD1	TRBV12-5	TRBJ2-1	TGTGCTAGTGGTTTGGTGGGCAGGGGGCCTGGTGAGCAGTTCTTC	CASGLVGRGPGEQFF
.	TRBD2	TRBV2	TRBJ2-5	TGTGCCACCCGGACTAGCGGGAGCGGGTGGTCAGAGACCCAGTACTTC	CATRTSGSGWSETQYF
few	.	TRBV4-2	TRBJ2-5	TGTGCCAGCAGCAGGGGGGAAGCCGCCCAAGAGACCCAGTACTTC	CASSRGEAAQETQYF
few	.	TRBV6-5	TRBJ1-5	TGTGCCAGCAGTTACTCGTCGCGGCAGCCCCAGCATTTT	CASSYSSRQPQHF
.	.	TRBV28	TRBJ1-5	TGTGCCAGCAGCCTCCAAGGGGGTAGTGGCAATCAGCCCCAGCATTTT	CASSLQGGSGNQPQHF
.	.	TRBV5-6	TRBJ1-6	TGTGCCAGCAGCAGGGACGGGAGCTCCTATAATTCACCCCTCCACTTT	CASSRDGSSYNSPLHF
few	TRBD1	TRBV6-4	TRBJ1-2	TGTGCCAGCAGGGGACAGGTCGGTGGCTACACCTTC	CASRGQVGGYTF
.	.	TRBV27	TRBJ2-6	TGTGCCAGCAGAAACGATGACAGCTCTGGGGCCAACGTCCTGACTTTC	CASRNDDSSGANVLTF